The clone carrying this T cell receptor beta chain showed up just a few times. No antigen is known for it. This sample stems from a study of blood T cells in healthy people across ages. Study outcomes and limitations: Age showed a roughly linear inverse relationship with TCR beta diversity per million T cells.

Sample-barcoded 5' priming and a J-beta primer mix drove a second PCR of roughly 7 to 11 cycles. TCRdb re-derived calls from the 5' RACE reads in MiXCR, one entry per CDR3 protein. The sample holds fewer than 800,000 distinct CDR3 sequences, around a quarter seen once. The CDR3 contains 14 residues. With V trimmed by 1 base and J by 5 bases, 4 bases remained unmatched. Germline values: CDR1 SGHTA, CDR2 FQGNSA. This sample also appeared in a second study, on T cells of mothers and their children.

The material sequenced was blood. This sequence originates from a boy younger than 18 in good health. The genes are TRBV7-2 and TRBJ2-7, with TRBD1 identical over 8 bases. The DNA of the CDR3 is TGTGCCAGCAGCTTAGTCGCGACAGGGGACGAGCAGTACTTC. Translating gives CASSLVATGDEQYF.